The 3 T cell receptor beta chains reported below all come from one sample, sequenced in a study of T cell responses to AZD1222 COVID-19 vaccine. Sequenced by immunoSEQ multiplex PCR; TCRdb stores in-frame clones only, minus some. The sample consists of about 93,000 clones, approximately 86% of them appearing once. This material consisted of peripheral blood, taken on day 0 of AZD1222 vaccination. All receptors come from an adult in good health.

The J gene is TRBJ2-2, the V gene TRBV3-1 (or the pseudogene TRBV3-2); 8 bases map to TRBD2. Germline V gives CDR1 LGHDT, CDR2 YNNKEL (reference sequence). Unmatched junction bases numbered 10, after V lost 5 bases and J lost 5 bases. This CDR3 is built from 16 residues. CDR3 protein: CASSSWGASGTGELFF. The CDR3 DNA is TGTGCCAGCAGCTCCTGGGGGGCTAGCGGGACCGGGGAGCTGTTTTTT.

The V call is TRBV7-8, the J call TRBJ1-1; TRBD1 is a possible D gene (5 bases). Germline V gives CDR1 SGHVS, CDR2 FQNEAQ. V was clipped by 0 bases and J by 6 bases, with 11 bases between them. This CDR3 has 14 amino acids. CDR3 region: CASSLAGGFSEAFF. The CDR3 DNA follows: TGTGCCAGCAGCTTAGCGGGGGGTTTCTCTGAAGCTTTCTTT.

This chain joins TRBV7-8 and TRBJ1-6; the match to TRBD1 covers 10 bases. Germline lookup yields CDR1 SGHVS and CDR2 FQNEAQ. The CDR3 loop spans 14 amino acids. After removal of 4 bases from V and 8 bases from J, the junction contained 2 bases not matched to a gene. CDR3 in amino acids: CASSSDRGYSPLHF. The CDR3 DNA reads as TGTGCCAGCAGCTCGGACAGGGGGTATTCACCCCTCCACTTT.